This TCR beta chain is from a study of blood T cell repertoires in COVID-19. Across the study: Acute and convalescent COVID-19 samples came from the United States, Italy and Spain.

Study members were between 18 and 89 years old and lived in 20 to 30 US regions. Authors' methods: By means of reference gene primer amplification, nucleated cell counts were estimated. Only in-frame clones appear in the TCRdb table, and some are missing; sequencing was by immunoSEQ multiplex PCR. The D gene and trimming were derived from the DNA, and the V and J assignments and clone size from that table. The top ten hold about 5% of the sample, which has some 48,000 clones, almost 80% seen once. This clone was observed a few times. Sequenced: PBMCs or T cells enriched from blood (not recorded which). The sequence was collected from a woman aged 45 to 65 with acute COVID-19.

The CDR3 is CASSPGEGFNYGYTF. Here the CDR3 DNA reads TGCGCCAGCAGTCCGGGTGAGGGTTTCAACTATGGCTACACCTTC. The V and J genes are TRBV5-1 and TRBJ1-2, with no clear D. Trimming removed 5 bases from V and 2 bases from J, with 16 bases in between. Per the germline V gene, CDR1 is SGHRS and CDR2 is YFSETQ. The CDR3 sequence is 15 residues long.